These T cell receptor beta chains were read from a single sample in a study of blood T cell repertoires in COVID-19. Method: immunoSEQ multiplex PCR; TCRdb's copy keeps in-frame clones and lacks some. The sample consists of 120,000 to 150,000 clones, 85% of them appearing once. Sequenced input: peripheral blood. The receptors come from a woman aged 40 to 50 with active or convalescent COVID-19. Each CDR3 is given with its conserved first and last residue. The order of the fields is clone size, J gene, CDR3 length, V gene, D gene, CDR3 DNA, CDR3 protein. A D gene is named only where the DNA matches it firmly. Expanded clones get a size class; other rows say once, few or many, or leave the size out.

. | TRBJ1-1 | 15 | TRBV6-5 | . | TGTGCCAGCAGTCAAATCACGGACGGGGAGACTGAAGCTTTCTTT | CASSQITDGETEAFF
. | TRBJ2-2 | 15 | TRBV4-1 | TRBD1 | TGCGCCAGCAGCTCCCACAGGGGGAGCACCGGGGAGCTGTTTTTT | CASSSHRGSTGELFF
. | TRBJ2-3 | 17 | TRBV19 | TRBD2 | TGTGCCAGTAGGCGGAAAACTAGCGGGGGGCGCACAGATACGCAGTATTTT | CASRRKTSGGRTDTQYF
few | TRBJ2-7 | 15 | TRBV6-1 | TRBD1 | TGTGCCAGCAGTGAAGGGACAGGGGGCTCCTACGAGCAGTACTTC | CASSEGTGGSYEQYF
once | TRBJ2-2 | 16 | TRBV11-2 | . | TGTGCCAGCAGCTTAGGTCAGGGGATTGGCACCGGGGAGCTGTTTTTT | CASSLGQGIGTGELFF
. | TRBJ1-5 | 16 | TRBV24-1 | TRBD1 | TGTGCCACCAGTGACCACGGACAGGGGGCTAATCAGCCCCAGCATTTT | CATSDHGQGANQPQHF
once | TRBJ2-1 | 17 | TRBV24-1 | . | TGTGCCACCAGTGATGTCCCCACTAGCGGAGGGGGCCATAGGCAGTTCTTC | CATSDVPTSGGGHRQFF
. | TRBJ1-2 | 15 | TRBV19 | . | TGTGCCAGTAGGAACAGGGCGCATTCGGACTATGGCTACACCTTC | CASRNRAHSDYGYTF
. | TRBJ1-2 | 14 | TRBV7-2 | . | TGTGCCAGCAGCTTATCGGAGCCGCGCTATGGCTACACCTTC | CASSLSEPRYGYTF
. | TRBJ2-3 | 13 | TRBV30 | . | TGTGCCTGGAGTGCGGGAACCACAGATACGCAGTATTTT | CAWSAGTTDTQYF
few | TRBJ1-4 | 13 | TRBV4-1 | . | TGCGCCAGCAGCCATTCCTCCGGTGAAAAACTGTTTTTT | CASSHSSGEKLFF
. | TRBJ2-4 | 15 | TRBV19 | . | TGTGCCAGTAGTATAGATCTTGGGGGCACGTACATTCAGTACTTC | CASSIDLGGTYIQYF
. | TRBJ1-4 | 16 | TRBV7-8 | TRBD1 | TGTGCCAGCAGCCCGACAGGGGGGTGGTCTAATGAAAAACTGTTTTTT | CASSPTGGWSNEKLFF
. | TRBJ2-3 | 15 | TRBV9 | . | TGTGCCAGCAGCGGGGGGCGGAGGAGCACAGATACGCAGTATTTT | CASSGGRRSTDTQYF
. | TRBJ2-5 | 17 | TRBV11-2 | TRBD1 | TGTGCCAGCAGCTCGCTGCTCCGGGACAGGGATCAAGAGACCCAGTACTTC | CASSSLLRDRDQETQYF
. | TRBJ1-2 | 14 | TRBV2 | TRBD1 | TGTGCCAGCAGGACCGGGACAGCAGTATATGGCTACACCTTC | CASRTGTAVYGYTF
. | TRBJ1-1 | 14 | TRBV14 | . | TGTGCCAGCAGCCTCGCCGGGATGAACACTGAAGCTTTCTTT | CASSLAGMNTEAFF
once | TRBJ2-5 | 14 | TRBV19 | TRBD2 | TGTGCCAGTAGTGGAAGCGGGAGGTGGGAGACCCAGTACTTC | CASSGSGRWETQYF
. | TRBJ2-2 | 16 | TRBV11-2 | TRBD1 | TGTGCCAGCAGCTCCTTTAGGGGGCCAAGGGCCGGGGAGCTGTTTTTT | CASSSFRGPRAGELFF
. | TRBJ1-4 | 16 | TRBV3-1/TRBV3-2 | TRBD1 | TGTGCCAGCAGCCAAGATCGGGGGACAGGGGGCGGAAAACTGTTTTTT | CASSQDRGTGGGKLFF
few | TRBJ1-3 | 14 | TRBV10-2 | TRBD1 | TGCGCCAGCTGCCGGGACAGGGCTGGAAACACCATATATTTT | CASCRDRAGNTIYF
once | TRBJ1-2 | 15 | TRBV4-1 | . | TGCGCCAGCAGTCCACGAGGTGACGACAACTATGGCTACACCTTC | CASSPRGDDNYGYTF
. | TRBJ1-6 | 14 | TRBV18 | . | TGTGCCAGCTCACCACTAAAGGGGGATTCACCCCTCCACTTT | CASSPLKGDSPLHF
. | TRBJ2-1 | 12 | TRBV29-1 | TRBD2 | TGCAGCGTTGAACAGGGACTACAAAAGCAGTTCTTC | CSVEQGLQKQFF
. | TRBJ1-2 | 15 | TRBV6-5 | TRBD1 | TGTGCCAGCAGTCGCGACAGGGATAGGGACTATGGCTACACCTTC | CASSRDRDRDYGYTF
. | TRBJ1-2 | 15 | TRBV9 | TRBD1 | TGTGCCAGCAGCGTGGGGACAGGGGGGTACTATGGCTACACCTTC | CASSVGTGGYYGYTF
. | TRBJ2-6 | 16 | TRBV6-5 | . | TGTGCCAGCAGTTACCTCCGGGTCTCTGGGGCCAACGTCCTGACTTTC | CASSYLRVSGANVLTF
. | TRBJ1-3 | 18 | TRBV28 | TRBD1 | TGTGCCAGCAGCTCGGGGACAGGAGTCTTTGCGGGATTAAACACCATATATTTT | CASSSGTGVFAGLNTIYF
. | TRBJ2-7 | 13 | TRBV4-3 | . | TGCGCCAGCAGCCAAGGCAGATCCTACGAGCAGTACTTC | CASSQGRSYEQYF
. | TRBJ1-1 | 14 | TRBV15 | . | TGTGCCACCAGCAGAGAACCCCCGGGGACTGAAGCTTTCTTT | CATSREPPGTEAFF
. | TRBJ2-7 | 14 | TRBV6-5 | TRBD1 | TGTGCCAGCACCATGGGACAGGCCTCCTACGAGCAGTACTTC | CASTMGQASYEQYF
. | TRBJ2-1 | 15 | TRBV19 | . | TGTGCCAGTAGTATAGTCCAGGGTTTGGGCAATGAGCAGTTCTTC | CASSIVQGLGNEQFF
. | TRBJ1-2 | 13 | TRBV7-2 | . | TGTGCCAGCAGCCCTCGAAGAACGGATGGCTACACCTTC | CASSPRRTDGYTF
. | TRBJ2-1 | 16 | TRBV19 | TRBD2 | TGTGCCAGTAGTATAGTTGGACTAGCGGGGGGAGGTGAGCAGTTCTTC | CASSIVGLAGGGEQFF
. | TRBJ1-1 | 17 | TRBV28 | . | TGTGCCAGCAGTTTATCGGCCGGGACTGCGGGGAACACTGAAGCTTTCTTT | CASSLSAGTAGNTEAFF
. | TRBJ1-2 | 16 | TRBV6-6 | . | TGTGCCAGCAGCCCGATGGGGGGGCCGGCGTTCTATGGCTACACCTTC | CASSPMGGPAFYGYTF
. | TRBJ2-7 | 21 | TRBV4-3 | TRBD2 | TGCGCCAGCAGCCAAGCCCTACCCTCCGCTCTACTAGCGGGAGTCCTCTACGAGCAGTACTTC | CASSQALPSALLAGVLYEQYF
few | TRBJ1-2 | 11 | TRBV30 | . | TGTGCCTACCCCGGGGGCTATGGCTACACCTTC | CAYPGGYGYTF
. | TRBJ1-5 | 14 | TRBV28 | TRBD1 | TGTGCCAGCAGTTTCTGGACAGGAAATCAGCCCCAGCATTTT | CASSFWTGNQPQHF
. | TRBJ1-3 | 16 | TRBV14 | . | TGTGCCAGCAGCCAAGATGGTACAGGGACTGGAAACACCATATATTTT | CASSQDGTGTGNTIYF
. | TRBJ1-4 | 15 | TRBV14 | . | TGTGCCAGCAGGCAGGGGACGGCAACTAATGAAAAACTGTTTTTT | CASRQGTATNEKLFF
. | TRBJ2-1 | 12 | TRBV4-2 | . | TGTGCCACTTCGTTGGGCAACAATGAGCAGTTCTTC | CATSLGNNEQFF
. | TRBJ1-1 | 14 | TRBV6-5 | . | TGTGCCAGCAGTTACAGGGGCGGGAACACTGAAGCTTTCTTT | CASSYRGGNTEAFF
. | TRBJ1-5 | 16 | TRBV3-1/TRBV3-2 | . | TGTGCCAGCAGCCCTCGGTGGGAGGGAACGGGTCAGCCCCAGCATTTT | CASSPRWEGTGQPQHF
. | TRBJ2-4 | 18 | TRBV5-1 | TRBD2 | TGCGCCAGCAGCTTGGCTAGCGGGAGGGCCGGGGGCACGGACATTCAGTACTTC | CASSLASGRAGGTDIQYF
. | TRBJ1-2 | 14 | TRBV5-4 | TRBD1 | TGTGCCAGCAGCCCCCGGACAGGGGCCTATGGCTACACCTTC | CASSPRTGAYGYTF
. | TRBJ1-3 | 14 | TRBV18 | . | TGTGCCAGCTCTCTAGAATACTCTGGAAACACCATATATTTT | CASSLEYSGNTIYF
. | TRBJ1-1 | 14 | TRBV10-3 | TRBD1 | TGTGCCATCACTTGGGACAGCCGAGGGTCTGAAGCTTTCTTT | CAITWDSRGSEAFF
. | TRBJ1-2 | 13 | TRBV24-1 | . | TGTGCCACCAGTGCAGGGGTACCCTATGGCTACACCTTC | CATSAGVPYGYTF
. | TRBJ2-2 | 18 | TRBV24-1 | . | TGTGCCACCAGTGATTTGAGCACTCCTCAATTAATTGGCGGGGAGCTGTTTTTT | CATSDLSTPQLIGGELFF
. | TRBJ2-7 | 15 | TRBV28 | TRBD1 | TGTGCCAGCAGTGTACCGGGACAGGGGAAATACGAGCAGTACTTC | CASSVPGQGKYEQYF
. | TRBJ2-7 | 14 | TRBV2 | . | TGTGCCAGCCGCCCTCGGGAGTCTGTCTACGAGCAGTACTTC | CASRPRESVYEQYF
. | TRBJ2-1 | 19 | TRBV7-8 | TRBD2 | TGTGCCAGCAGCTACGGCATATCCTCCCTAGCGGCCTCCTACAATGAGCAGTTCTTC | CASSYGISSLAASYNEQFF
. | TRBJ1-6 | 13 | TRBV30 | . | TGTGCCTGGAACATCGGGGGTAGTTCACCCCTCCACTTT | CAWNIGGSSPLHF
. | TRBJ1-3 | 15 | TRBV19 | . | TGTGCCAGTGCCCCAGGGCTTCCCGGTGGAAACACCATATATTTT | CASAPGLPGGNTIYF
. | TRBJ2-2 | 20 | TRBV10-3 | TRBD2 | TGTGCCATCAGTGAGTCCGGGACTAGCGGGAGAAAGGGTAACACCGGGGAGCTGTTTTTT | CAISESGTSGRKGNTGELFF
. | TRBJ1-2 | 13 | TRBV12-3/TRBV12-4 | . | TGTGCCAGCAGTTCCCTCGGGAACTATGGCTACACCTTC | CASSSLGNYGYTF
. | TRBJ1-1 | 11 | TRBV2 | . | TGTGCCAGCAGCCCCCCAGGGTTGGCTTTCTTT | CASSPPGLAFF
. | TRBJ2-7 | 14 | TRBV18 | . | TGTGCCAGCTCACCTAGGGGGGGGCTGTACGAGCAGTACTTC | CASSPRGGLYEQYF